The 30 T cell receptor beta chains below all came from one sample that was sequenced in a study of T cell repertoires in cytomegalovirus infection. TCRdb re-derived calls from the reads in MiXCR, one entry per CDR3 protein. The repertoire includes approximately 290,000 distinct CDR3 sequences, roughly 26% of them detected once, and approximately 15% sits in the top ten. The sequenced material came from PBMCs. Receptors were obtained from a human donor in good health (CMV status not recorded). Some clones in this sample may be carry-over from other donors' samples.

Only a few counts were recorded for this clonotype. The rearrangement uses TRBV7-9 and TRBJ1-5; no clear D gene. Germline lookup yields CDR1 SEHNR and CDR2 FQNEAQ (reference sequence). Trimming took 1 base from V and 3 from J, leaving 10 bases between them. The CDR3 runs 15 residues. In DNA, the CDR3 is TGTGCCAGCAGCTTAGGGGTAGGAGCCAATCAGCCCCAGCATTTT. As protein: CASSLGVGANQPQHF.

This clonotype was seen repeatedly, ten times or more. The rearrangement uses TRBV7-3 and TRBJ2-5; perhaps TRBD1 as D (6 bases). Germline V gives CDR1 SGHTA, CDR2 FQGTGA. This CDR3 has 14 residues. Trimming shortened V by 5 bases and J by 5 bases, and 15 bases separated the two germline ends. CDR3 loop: CASSPYRASETQYF. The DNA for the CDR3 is TGTGCCAGCAGCCCTTACAGGGCCTCGGAGACCCAGTACTTC. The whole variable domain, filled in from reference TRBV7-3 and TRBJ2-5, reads GAGVSQTPSNKVTEKGKYVELRCDPISGHTALYWYRQSLGQGPEFLIYFQGTGAADDSGLPNDRFFAVRPEGSVSTLKIQRTERGDSAVYLCASSPYRASETQYFGPGTRLLVL.

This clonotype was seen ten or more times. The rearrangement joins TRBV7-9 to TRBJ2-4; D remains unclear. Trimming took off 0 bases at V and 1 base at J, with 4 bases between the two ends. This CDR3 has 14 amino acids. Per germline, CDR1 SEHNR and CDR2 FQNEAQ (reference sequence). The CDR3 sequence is CASSLAAAKNIQYF. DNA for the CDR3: TGTGCCAGCAGCTTAGCAGCGGCCAAAAACATTCAGTACTTC.

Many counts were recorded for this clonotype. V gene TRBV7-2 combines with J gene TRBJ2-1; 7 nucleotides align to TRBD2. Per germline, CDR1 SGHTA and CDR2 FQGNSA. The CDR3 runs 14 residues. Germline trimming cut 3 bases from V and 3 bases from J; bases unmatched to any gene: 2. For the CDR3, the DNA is TGTGCCAGCAGCTTCCGGGACTACTACAATGAGCAGTTCTTC. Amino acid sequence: CASSFRDYYNEQFF.

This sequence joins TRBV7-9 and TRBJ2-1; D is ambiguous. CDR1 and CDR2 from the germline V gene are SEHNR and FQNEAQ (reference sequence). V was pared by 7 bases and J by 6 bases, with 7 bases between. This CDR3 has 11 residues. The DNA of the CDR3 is TGTGCCAGCATCCGTAGCAATGAGCAGTTCTTC. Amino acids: CASIRSNEQFF.

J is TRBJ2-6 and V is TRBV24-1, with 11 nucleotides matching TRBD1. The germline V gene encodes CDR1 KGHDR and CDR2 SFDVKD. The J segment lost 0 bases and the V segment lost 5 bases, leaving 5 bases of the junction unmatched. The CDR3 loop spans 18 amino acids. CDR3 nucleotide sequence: TGTGCCACCAGTGGTGGACAGGGGGCGAGCTCTGGGGCCAACGTCCTGACTTTC. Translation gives CATSGGQGASSGANVLTF.

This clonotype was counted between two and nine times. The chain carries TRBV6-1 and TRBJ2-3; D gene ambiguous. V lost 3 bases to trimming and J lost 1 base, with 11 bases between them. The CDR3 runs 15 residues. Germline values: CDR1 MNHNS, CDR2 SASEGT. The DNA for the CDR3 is TGTGCCAGCAGTGAGACCCGTTTCGGCACAGATACGCAGTATTTT. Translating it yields CASSETRFGTDTQYF.

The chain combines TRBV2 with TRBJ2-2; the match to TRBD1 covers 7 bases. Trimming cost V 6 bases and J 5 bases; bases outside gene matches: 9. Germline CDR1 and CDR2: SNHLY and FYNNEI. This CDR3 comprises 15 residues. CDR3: CASSVRGMGTGELFF. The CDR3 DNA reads TGTGCCAGCAGCGTCAGGGGGATGGGAACCGGGGAGCTGTTTTTT. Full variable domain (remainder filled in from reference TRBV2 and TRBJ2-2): EPEVTQTPSHQVTQMGQEVILRCVPISNHLYFYWYRQILGQKVEFLVSFYNNEISEKSEIFDDQFSVERPDGSNFTLKIRSTKLEDSAMYFCASSVRGMGTGELFFGEGSRLTVL.

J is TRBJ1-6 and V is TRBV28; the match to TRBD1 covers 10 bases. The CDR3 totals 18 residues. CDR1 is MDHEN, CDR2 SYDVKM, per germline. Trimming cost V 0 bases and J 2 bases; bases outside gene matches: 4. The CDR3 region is CASSLWMTGGAYNSPLHF. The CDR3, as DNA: TGTGCCAGCAGTTTATGGATGACAGGGGGCGCCTATAATTCACCCCTCCACTTT.

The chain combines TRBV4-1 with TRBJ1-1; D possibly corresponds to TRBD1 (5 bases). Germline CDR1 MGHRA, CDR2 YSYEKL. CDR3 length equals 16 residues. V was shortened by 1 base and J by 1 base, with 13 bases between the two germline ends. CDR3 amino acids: CASSQVEGFRNTEAFF. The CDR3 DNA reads TGCGCCAGCAGCCAAGTCGAGGGGTTTAGGAACACTGAAGCTTTCTTT.

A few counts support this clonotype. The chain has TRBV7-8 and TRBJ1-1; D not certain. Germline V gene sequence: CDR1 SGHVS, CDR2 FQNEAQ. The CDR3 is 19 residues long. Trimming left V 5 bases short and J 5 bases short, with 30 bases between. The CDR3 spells CASSRPVAHNQTESTEAFF. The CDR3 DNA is TGTGCCAGCAGCCGTCCTGTGGCACATAACCAAACCGAAAGTACTGAAGCTTTCTTT. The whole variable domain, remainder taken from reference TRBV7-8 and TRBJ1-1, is GAGVSQSPRYKVAKRGQDVALRCDPISGHVSLFWYQQALGQGPEFLTYFQNEAQLDKSGLPSDRFFAERPEGSVSTLKIQRTQQEDSAVYLCASSRPVAHNQTESTEAFFGQGTRLTVV.

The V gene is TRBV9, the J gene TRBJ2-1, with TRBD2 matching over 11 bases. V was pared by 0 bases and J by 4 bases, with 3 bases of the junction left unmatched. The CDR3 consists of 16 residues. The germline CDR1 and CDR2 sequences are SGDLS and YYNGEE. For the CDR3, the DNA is TGTGCCAGCAGCGTAGCCCCTAGCGGGGGGTACAATGAGCAGTTCTTC. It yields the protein CASSVAPSGGYNEQFF. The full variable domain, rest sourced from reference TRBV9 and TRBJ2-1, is DSGVTQTPKHLITATGQRVTLRCSPRSGDLSVYWYQQSLDQGLQFLIQYYNGEERAKGNILERFSAQQFPDLHSELNLSSLELGDSALYFCASSVAPSGGYNEQFFGPGTRLTVL.

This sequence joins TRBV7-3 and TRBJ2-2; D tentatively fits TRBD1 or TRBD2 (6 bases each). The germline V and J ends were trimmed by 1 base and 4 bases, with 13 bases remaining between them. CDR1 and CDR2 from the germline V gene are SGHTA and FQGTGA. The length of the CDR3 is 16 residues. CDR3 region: CASSLMGGAGTGELFF. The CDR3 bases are TGTGCCAGCAGCTTAATGGGGGGCGCGGGCACCGGGGAGCTGTTTTTT.

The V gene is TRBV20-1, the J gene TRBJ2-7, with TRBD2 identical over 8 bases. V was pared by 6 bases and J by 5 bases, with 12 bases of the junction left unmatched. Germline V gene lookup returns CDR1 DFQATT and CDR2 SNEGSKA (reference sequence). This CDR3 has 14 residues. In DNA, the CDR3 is TGCAGTGCCACCAAAAGCGGGAGAGGGGACGAGCAGTACTTC. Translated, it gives CSATKSGRGDEQYF.

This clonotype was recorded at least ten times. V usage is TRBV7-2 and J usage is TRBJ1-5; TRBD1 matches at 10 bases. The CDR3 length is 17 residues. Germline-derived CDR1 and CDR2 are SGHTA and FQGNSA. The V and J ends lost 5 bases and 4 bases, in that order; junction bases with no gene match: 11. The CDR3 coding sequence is TGTGCCAGCAGCCTAGGGACAGGGGTCCCGGCGAATCAGCCCCAGCATTTT. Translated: CASSLGTGVPANQPQHF. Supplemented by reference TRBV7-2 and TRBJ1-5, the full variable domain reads GAGVSQSPSNKVTEKGKDVELRCDPISGHTALYWYRQSLGQGLEFLIYFQGNSAPDKSGLPSDRFSAERTGGSVSTLTIQRTQQEDSAVYLCASSLGTGVPANQPQHFGDGTRLSIL.

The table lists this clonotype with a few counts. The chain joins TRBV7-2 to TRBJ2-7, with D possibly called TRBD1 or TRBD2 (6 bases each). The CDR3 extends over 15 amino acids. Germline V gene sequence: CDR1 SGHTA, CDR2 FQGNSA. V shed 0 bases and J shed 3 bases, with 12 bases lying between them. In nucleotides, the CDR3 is TGTGCCAGCAGCTTAGCGGGGGGCCCATACTACGAGCAGTACTTC. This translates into CASSLAGGPYYEQYF.

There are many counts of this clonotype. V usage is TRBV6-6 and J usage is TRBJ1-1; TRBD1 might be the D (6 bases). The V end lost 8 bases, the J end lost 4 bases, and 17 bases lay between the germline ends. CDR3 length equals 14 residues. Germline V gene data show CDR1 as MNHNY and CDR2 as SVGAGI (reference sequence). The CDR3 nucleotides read TGTGCCAGCCTTGCTCGGGGGGGGCTCACTGAAGCTTTCTTT. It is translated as CASLARGGLTEAFF.

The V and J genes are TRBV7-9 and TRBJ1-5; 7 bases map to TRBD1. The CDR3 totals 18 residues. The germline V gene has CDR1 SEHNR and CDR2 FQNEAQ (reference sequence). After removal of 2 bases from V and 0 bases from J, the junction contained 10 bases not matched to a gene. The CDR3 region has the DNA TGTGCCAGCAGCTTACGCGACAGGGATGGGTATAGCAATCAGCCCCAGCATTTT. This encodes CASSLRDRDGYSNQPQHF.

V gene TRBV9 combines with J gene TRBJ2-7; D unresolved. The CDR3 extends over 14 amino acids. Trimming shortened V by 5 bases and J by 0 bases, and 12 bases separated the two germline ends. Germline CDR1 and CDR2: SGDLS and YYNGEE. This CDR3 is CASSSSAHSYEQYF. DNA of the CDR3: TGTGCCAGCAGTTCCAGTGCCCACTCCTACGAGCAGTACTTC.

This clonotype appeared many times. The DNA for the CDR3 is TGTGCCAGCAGCTTGACGGGGGTGAGGGAAGCTTTCTTT. It translates to CASSLTGVREAFF. The V and J genes are TRBV7-2 and TRBJ1-1; weak D call: TRBD1 (5 bases). The CDR3 consists of 13 residues. Per germline, CDR1 SGHTA and CDR2 FQGNSA. V was trimmed by 3 bases and J by 8 bases, leaving 13 bases between them.

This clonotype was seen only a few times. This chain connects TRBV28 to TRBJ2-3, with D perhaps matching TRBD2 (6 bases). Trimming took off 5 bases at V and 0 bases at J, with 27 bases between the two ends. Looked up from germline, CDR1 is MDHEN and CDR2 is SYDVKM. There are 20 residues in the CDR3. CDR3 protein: CASSPLIWVLAEPSTDTQYF. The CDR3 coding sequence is TGTGCCAGCAGTCCCCTAATATGGGTACTAGCAGAACCTAGCACAGATACGCAGTATTTT.

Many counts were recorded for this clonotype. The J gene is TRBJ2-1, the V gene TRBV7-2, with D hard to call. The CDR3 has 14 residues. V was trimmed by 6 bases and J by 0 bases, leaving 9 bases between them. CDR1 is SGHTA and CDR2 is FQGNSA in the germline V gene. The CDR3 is CASSSMGSYNEQFF. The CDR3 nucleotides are TGTGCCAGCAGTTCTATGGGCTCCTACAATGAGCAGTTCTTC. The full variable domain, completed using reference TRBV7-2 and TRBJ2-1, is GAGVSQSPSNKVTEKGKDVELRCDPISGHTALYWYRQSLGQGLEFLIYFQGNSAPDKSGLPSDRFSAERTGGSVSTLTIQRTQQEDSAVYLCASSSMGSYNEQFFGPGTRLTVL.

The DNA of the CDR3 is TGCGCCAGCAGCCAGGGGCTGGGGAACACTGAAGCTTTCTTT. As protein: CASSQGLGNTEAFF. The gene calls are TRBV5-1 and TRBJ1-1; tentatively, D is TRBD1 (6 bases). Germline lookup yields CDR1 SGHRS and CDR2 YFSETQ. V shed 4 bases and J shed 1 base, with 11 bases lying between them. The CDR3 has 14 residues.

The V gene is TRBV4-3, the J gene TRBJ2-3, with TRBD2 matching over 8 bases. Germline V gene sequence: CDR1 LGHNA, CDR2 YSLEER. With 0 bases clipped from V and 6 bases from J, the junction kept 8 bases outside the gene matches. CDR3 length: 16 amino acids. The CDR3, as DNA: TGCGCCAGCAGCCAAGATCGACTAGCGAGGTCGGATACGCAGTATTTT. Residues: CASSQDRLARSDTQYF.

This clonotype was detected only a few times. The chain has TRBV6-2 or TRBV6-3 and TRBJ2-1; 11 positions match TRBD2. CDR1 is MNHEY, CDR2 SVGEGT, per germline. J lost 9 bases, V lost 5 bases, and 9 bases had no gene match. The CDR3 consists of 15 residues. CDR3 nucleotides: TGTGCCAGCAGTCGACTAGCGGGAACCCACAGTGAGCAGTTCTTC. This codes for CASSRLAGTHSEQFF.

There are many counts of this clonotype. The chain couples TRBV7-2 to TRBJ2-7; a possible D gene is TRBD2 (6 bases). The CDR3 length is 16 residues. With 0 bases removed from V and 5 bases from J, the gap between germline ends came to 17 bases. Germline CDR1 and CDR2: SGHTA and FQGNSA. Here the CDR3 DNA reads TGTGCCAGCAGCTTAGCGGGGGGTTCCTTGGGCCACGAGCAGTACTTC. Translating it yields CASSLAGGSLGHEQYF.

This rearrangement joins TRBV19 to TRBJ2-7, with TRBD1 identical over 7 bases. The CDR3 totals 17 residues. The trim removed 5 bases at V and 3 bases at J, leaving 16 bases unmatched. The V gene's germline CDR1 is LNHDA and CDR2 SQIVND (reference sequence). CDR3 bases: TGTGCCAGTAGTCTCCTGCCCCCGGGACAGCGTCGCTACGAGCAGTACTTC. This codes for CASSLLPPGQRRYEQYF.

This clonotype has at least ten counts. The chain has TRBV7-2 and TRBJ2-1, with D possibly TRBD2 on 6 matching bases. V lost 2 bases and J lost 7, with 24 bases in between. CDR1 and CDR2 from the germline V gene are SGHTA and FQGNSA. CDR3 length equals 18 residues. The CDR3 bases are TGTGCCAGCAGCTTATCCGGGAGCCTGGGTAGTCTTTGGAATGAGCAGTTCTTC. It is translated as CASSLSGSLGSLWNEQFF.

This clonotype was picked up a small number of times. The CDR3 loop is CASSVDGYEQYF. The CDR3 bases are TGTGCCAGTAGTGTGGACGGCTACGAGCAGTACTTC. The V call is TRBV19, the J call TRBJ2-7; the D is unclear. CDR3 length: 12 amino acids. With 5 bases removed from V and 3 bases from J, the gap between germline ends came to 8 bases. The V gene's germline CDR1 is LNHDA and CDR2 SQIVND (reference sequence).

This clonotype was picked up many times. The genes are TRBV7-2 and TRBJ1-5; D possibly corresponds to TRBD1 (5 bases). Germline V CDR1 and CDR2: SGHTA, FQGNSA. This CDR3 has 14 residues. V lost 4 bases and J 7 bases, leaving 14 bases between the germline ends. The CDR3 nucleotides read TGTGCCAGCAGCTGGCCAGGGCGAGGGCAGCCCCAGCATTTT. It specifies CASSWPGRGQPQHF.